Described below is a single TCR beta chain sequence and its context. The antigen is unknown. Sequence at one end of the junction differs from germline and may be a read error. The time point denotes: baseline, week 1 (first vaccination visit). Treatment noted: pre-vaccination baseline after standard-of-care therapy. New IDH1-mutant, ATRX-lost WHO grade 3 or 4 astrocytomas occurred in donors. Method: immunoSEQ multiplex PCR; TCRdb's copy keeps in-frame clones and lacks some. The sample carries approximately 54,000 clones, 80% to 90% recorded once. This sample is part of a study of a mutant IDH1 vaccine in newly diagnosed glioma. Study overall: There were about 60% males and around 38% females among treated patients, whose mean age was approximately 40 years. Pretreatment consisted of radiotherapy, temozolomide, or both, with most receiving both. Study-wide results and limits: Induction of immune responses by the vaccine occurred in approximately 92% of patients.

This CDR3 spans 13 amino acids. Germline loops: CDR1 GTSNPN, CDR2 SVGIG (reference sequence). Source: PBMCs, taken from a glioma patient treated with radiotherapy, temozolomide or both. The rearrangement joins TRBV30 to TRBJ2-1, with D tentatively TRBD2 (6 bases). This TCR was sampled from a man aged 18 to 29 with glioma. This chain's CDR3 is CARSLRRGNEQFF. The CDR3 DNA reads TGTGCCAGGAGCCTTCGGAGGGGCAATGAGCAGTTCTTC.